Here is one T cell receptor (beta chain) with its context. Only in-frame clones appear in the TCRdb table, and some are missing; sequencing was by immunoSEQ multiplex PCR. The sample comprises approximately 120,000 clones, around 87% of which are singletons, and 2.9% rests with the top ten. This sample was included in a study of control samples from healthy donors and cancer patients. The J segment lost 1 base and the V segment lost 5 bases, leaving 5 bases of the junction unmatched. The CDR3 contains 15 residues. Germline lookup yields CDR1 SNHLY and CDR2 FYNNEI. This clonotype originated in a man in his 60s in good health. The chain carries TRBV2 and TRBJ1-5, with 7 nucleotides matching TRBD1. Sequencing was carried out using blood. The CDR3 loop is CASSPQGISNQPQHF. The CDR3 DNA sequence: TGTGCCAGCAGTCCACAGGGGATCAGCAATCAGCCCCAGCATTTT.